This T cell receptor (beta chain) was sequenced during a study of shared clonotypes between healthy human individuals. In its sample, this clone was seen once. Assay: immunoSEQ multiplex PCR; the TCRdb copy retains only in-frame clones and omits some. This sample carries fewer than 3 million clones, 85% to 95% of them seen once, and the ten largest clones take roughly 0.34%. This CDR3 is built from 14 residues. V lost 2 bases to trimming and J lost 0 bases, with 5 bases between them. From germline, CDR1 is MGHDK and CDR2 SYGVNS. This sequence originates from a man younger than 35 in good health. Some clones in this sample may be carry-over from other donors' samples. The chain joins TRBV25-1 to TRBJ1-3; D is undetermined. The sequencing sample was made of naive CD4+ T cells from PBMCs. Subset: CD45RA+ positively selected. The CDR3: CASSEGNSGNTIYF. Here the CDR3 DNA reads TGTGCCAGCAGTGAAGGGAACTCTGGAAACACCATATATTTT.